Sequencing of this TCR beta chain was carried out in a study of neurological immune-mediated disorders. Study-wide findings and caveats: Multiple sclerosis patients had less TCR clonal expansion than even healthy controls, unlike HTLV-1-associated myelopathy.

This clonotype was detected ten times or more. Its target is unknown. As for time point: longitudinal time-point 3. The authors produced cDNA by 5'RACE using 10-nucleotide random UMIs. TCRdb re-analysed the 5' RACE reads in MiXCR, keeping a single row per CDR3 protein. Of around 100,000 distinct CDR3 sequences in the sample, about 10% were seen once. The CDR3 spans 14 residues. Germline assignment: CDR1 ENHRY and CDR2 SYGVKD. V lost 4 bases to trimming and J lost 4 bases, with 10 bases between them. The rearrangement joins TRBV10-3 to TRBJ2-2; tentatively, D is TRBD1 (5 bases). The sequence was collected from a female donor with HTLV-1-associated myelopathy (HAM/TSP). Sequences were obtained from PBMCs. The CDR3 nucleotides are TGTGCCATCAGTGGACAGCGAGGCACCGGGGAGCTGTTTTTT. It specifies CAISGQRGTGELFF.